These 5 T cell receptor beta chains originate from one sample sequenced in a study of blood T cell repertoires in COVID-19. The table came from immunoSEQ multiplex PCR; TCRdb's copy has only in-frame clones and leaves some out. In the table there are about 440,000 clones, nearly 90% of which are singletons. Sequenced input: PBMCs or T cells enriched from blood (not recorded which). The receptor source for this set is a woman between 18 and 29 years old with acute COVID-19.

The gene calls are TRBV18 and TRBJ2-3; TRBD2 matches 9 bases. Trimming at V came to 2 bases and at J to 2 bases, leaving 5 bases not matched to a gene. This CDR3 contains 16 residues. The germline gives CDR1 KGHSH, CDR2 LQKENI. CDR3 in DNA: TGTGCCAGCTCACCAAGGGCTAGCGGGAACACAGATACGCAGTATTTT. It codes for CASSPRASGNTDTQYF.

This rearrangement joins TRBV6-5 to TRBJ2-3, with TRBD1 matching 10 bases. J was trimmed by 8 bases and V by 8 bases; bases with no gene match: 13. There are 15 residues in the CDR3. The germline CDR1 and CDR2 sequences are MNHEY and SVGAGI. The CDR3 nucleotides read TGTGCCAGCGAGGCGGACAGGGGGGTCAAGGGTACGCAGTATTTT. Its translation: CASEADRGVKGTQYF.

J is TRBJ2-7 and V is TRBV20-1; D gene uncertain. Looked up from germline, CDR1 is DFQATT and CDR2 is SNEGSKA (reference sequence). This CDR3 is 14 amino acids long. Trimming pared 3 bases from V and 7 bases from J, leaving 19 bases between. CDR3 coding DNA: TGCAGTGCTAGTCCACCGGCTGGGCTTTTTGAGCAGTACTTC. Residues: CSASPPAGLFEQYF.

The chain joins TRBV10-1 to TRBJ2-2; possibly TRBD2 for D (5 bases). Germline CDR1 and CDR2: WNHNN and SYGVQD (reference sequence). The germline V and J ends were trimmed by 5 bases and 0 bases, with 7 bases remaining between them. CDR3 length: 14 residues. The CDR3 region has the DNA TGCGCCAGCAGTAGCGGATCGAACACCGGGGAGCTGTTTTTT. This sequence encodes CASSSGSNTGELFF.

The chain couples TRBV30 to TRBJ2-7, with 8 positions matching TRBD2. Germline V gene data show CDR1 as GTSNPN and CDR2 as SVGIG (reference sequence). This CDR3 is built from 15 residues. Trimming removed 1 base from V and 5 bases from J; junction bases left unmatched: 10. The CDR3 sequence is CAWSARRGAPHEQYF. CDR3 in DNA: TGTGCCTGGAGTGCAAGGCGGGGGGCGCCGCACGAGCAGTACTTC. Full variable domain (outside the CDR3, taken from reference TRBV30 and TRBJ2-7): SQTIHQWPATLVQPVGSPLSLECTVEGTSNPNLYWYRQAAGRGLQLLFYSVGIGQISSEVPQNLSASRPQDRQFILSSKKLLLSDSGFYLCAWSARRGAPHEQYFGPGTRLTVT.